Presented here are 10 T cell receptor beta chains from one specimen sequenced in a study of blood T cell repertoires in COVID-19. Assay: immunoSEQ multiplex PCR; the TCRdb copy retains only in-frame clones and omits some. The table has about 130,000 clones, about 89% seen once. Source material: peripheral blood. The source is a woman aged 65 to 85 with COVID-19, enrolled during active disease.

The CDR3 is CASSLAGAGELFF. For the CDR3, the DNA is TGTGCCAGCAGCCTCGCAGGGGCCGGGGAGCTGTTTTTT. This chain connects TRBV21-1 to TRBJ2-2; the table assigns TRBD1, which was not confirmed against the DNA. TRBV21-1 constitutes a pseudogene. This CDR3 is 13 amino acids long.

The chain carries TRBV19 and TRBJ1-5, with 8 bases lining up with TRBD1. The ends lost 4 bases at V and 0 bases at J; junction bases unmatched: 14. Germline values: CDR1 LNHDA, CDR2 SQIVND (reference sequence). This CDR3 spans 19 amino acids. CDR3 loop: CASSNQVRDRTYSNQPQHF. The DNA for the CDR3 is TGTGCCAGTAGTAATCAGGTGAGGGACAGGACATATAGCAATCAGCCCCAGCATTTT.

The CDR3 DNA reads as TGTGCCAGCAGTGACCCGAATGGGGACAGGGGTAATCAGCCCCAGCATTTT. Its translation: CASSDPNGDRGNQPQHF. V and J are TRBV6-4 and TRBJ1-5, with 10 bases matching TRBD1. After removal of 2 bases from V and 4 bases from J, the junction contained 8 bases not matched to a gene. CDR1 is MRHNA and CDR2 is SNTAGT in the germline V gene. There are 17 residues in the CDR3.

This chain joins TRBV4-2 and TRBJ1-1; D unresolved. V lost 4 bases to trimming and J lost 4 bases, with 16 bases between them. Germline V CDR1 and CDR2: LGHNA, YNFKEQ. The CDR3 totals 15 residues. The CDR3 DNA reads TGTGCCAGCAGCCCCGAGTCACCACGTCTCACTGAAGCTTTCTTT. This encodes CASSPESPRLTEAFF.

The chain has TRBV2 and TRBJ2-5; D is unclear. The length of the CDR3 is 11 residues. Germline V gene data show CDR1 as SNHLY and CDR2 as FYNNEI. With 2 bases removed from V and 7 bases from J, the gap between germline ends came to 5 bases. The CDR3 spells CASSEILTQYF. The CDR3 DNA follows: TGTGCCAGCAGTGAAATTCTGACCCAGTACTTC.

The rearrangement joins TRBV5-8 to TRBJ2-7; maybe TRBD2 (5 bases). The CDR3 is made up of 14 amino acids. Trimming removed 4 bases from V and 2 bases from J, with 13 bases in between. Germline values: CDR1 SGHTS, CDR2 YDEGEE. CDR3 nucleotide sequence: TGTGCCAGCAGCCAACAGCGGAGACCCTACGAGCAGTACTTC. It yields the protein CASSQQRRPYEQYF. The whole variable domain, filled in from reference TRBV5-8 and TRBJ2-7, reads EAGVTQSPTHLIKTRGQQATLRCSPISGHTSVYWYQQALGLGLQFLLWYDEGEERNRGNFPPRFSGRQFPNYSSELNVNALELEDSALYLCASSQQRRPYEQYFGPGTRLTVT.

The sample holds a few counts of this clone. The chain joins TRBV19 to TRBJ2-1, with 12 bases that match TRBD2. The length of the CDR3 is 18 residues. Germline CDR1 reads LNHDA; CDR2 reads SQIVND (reference sequence). V was clipped by 0 bases and J by 8 bases; unmatched bases: 11. CDR3 nucleotides: TGTGCCAGTAGTATAGAATCCCCTAGCGGGGGGGCCTCCTATGAGCAGTTCTTC. Protein: CASSIESPSGGASYEQFF.

This chain connects TRBV7-2 to TRBJ2-1; TRBD2 is a possible D gene (7 bases). The CDR3 has 16 amino acids. V was cut by 4 bases and J by 4 bases, with 17 bases left in between. CDR1 and CDR2 (germline): SGHTA, FQGNSA. DNA for the CDR3: TGTGCCAGCAGCTCTCTGGTTGCGGGGGCATACAATGAGCAGTTCTTC. Translation: CASSSLVAGAYNEQFF.

V is TRBV4-1 and J is TRBJ2-3, with TRBD1 matching over 11 bases. The CDR3 has 18 amino acids. In germline, CDR1 is MGHRA, CDR2 YSYEKL. The V segment lost 0 bases and the J segment 1 base; nucleotides outside the gene matches: 6. The CDR3 nucleotides are TGCGCCAGCAGCCAAGACTTCAGGGGACAGGGGGGCACAGATACGCAGTATTTT. Translation gives CASSQDFRGQGGTDTQYF.

This chain uses TRBV5-1 with TRBJ1-4, with D tentatively TRBD1 (5 bases). The CDR3 consists of 15 residues. Trimming stripped 3 bases from V and 3 bases from J, with 12 bases between. The germline V gene has CDR1 SGHRS and CDR2 YFSETQ. The CDR3 nucleotides read TGCGCCAGCAGCTGGGCCGGGGGAGCTAATGAAAAACTGTTTTTT. Translated, it gives CASSWAGGANEKLFF. The full variable domain, in which reference TRBV5-1 and TRBJ1-4 provide the parts outside the CDR3, is KAGVTQTPRYLIKTRGQQVTLSCSPISGHRSVSWYQQTPGQGLQFLFEYFSETQRNKGNFPGRFSGRQFSNSRSEMNVSTLELGDSALYLCASSWAGGANEKLFFGSGTQLSVL.